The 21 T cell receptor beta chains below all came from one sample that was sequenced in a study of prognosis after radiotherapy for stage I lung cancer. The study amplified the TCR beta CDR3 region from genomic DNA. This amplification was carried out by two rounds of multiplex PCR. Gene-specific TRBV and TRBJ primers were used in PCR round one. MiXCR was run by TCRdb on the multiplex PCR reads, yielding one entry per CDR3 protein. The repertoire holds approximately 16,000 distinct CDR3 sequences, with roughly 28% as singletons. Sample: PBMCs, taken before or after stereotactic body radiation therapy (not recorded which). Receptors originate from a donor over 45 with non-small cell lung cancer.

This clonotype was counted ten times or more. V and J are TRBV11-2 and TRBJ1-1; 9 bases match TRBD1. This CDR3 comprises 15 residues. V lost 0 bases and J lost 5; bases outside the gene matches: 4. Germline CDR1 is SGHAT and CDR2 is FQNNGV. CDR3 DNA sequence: TGTGCCAGCAGCTTAGAAGGGACAGGGATGACTGAAGCTTTCTTT. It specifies CASSLEGTGMTEAFF. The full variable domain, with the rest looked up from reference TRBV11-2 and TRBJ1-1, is EAGVAQSPRYKIIEKRQSVAFWCNPISGHATLYWYQQILGQGPKLLIQFQNNGVVDDSQLPKDRFSAERLKGVDSTLKIQPAKLEDSAVYLCASSLEGTGMTEAFFGQGTRLTVV.

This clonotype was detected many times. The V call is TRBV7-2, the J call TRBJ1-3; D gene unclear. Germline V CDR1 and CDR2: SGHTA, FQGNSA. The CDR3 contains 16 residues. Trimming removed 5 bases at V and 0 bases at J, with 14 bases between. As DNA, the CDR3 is TGTGCCAGCAGCCCCTATGGTCTAGGCTCTGGAAACACCATATATTTT. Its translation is CASSPYGLGSGNTIYF.

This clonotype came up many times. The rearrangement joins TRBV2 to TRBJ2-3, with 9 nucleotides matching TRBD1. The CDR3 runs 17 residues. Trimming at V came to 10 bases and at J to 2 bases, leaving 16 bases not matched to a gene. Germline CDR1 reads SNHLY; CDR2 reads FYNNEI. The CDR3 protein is CATMGWVRDRATDTQYF. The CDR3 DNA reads TGTGCCACCATGGGGTGGGTCCGGGACAGGGCCACAGATACGCAGTATTTT.

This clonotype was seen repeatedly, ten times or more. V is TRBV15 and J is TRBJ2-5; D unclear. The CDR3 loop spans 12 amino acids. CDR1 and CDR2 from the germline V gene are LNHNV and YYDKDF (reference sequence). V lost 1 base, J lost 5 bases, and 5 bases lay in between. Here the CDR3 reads CATSRVAETQYF. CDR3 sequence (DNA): TGTGCCACCAGCAGAGTTGCCGAGACCCAGTACTTC.

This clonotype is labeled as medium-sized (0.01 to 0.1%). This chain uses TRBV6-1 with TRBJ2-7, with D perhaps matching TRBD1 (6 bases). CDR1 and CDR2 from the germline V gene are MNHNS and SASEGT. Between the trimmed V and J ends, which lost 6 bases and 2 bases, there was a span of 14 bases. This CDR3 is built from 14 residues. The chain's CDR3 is CASSQRWDTYEQYF. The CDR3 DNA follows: TGTGCCAGCAGCCAACGGTGGGACACCTACGAGCAGTACTTC.

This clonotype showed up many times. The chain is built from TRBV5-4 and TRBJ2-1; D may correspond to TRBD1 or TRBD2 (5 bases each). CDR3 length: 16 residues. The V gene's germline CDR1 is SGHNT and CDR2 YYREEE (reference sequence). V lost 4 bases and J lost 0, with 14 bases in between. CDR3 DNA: TGTGCCAGCAGCCCCGCCGCAGGGAGCTCCTACAATGAGCAGTTCTTC. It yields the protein CASSPAAGSSYNEQFF.

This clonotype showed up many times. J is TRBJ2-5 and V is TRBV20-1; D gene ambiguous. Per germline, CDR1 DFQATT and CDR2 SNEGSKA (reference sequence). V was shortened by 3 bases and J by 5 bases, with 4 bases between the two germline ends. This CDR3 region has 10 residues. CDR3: CSARGETQYF. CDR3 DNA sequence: TGCAGTGCTAGGGGTGAGACCCAGTACTTC.

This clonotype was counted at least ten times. CDR3 sequence reads: CSATQGLAATDTQYF. CDR3 coding DNA: TGCAGTGCTACACAGGGACTAGCGGCCACAGATACGCAGTATTTT. This chain links TRBV20-1 with TRBJ2-3; 11 bases are shared with TRBD2. Germline CDR1 reads DFQATT; CDR2 reads SNEGSKA (reference sequence). The CDR3 sequence is 15 residues long. Germline trimming cut 4 bases from V and 2 bases from J; bases unmatched to any gene: 5.

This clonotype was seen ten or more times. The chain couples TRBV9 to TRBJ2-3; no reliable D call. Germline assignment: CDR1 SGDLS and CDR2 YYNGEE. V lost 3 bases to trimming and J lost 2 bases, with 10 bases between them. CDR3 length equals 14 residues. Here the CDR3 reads CASSAPNHTDTQYF. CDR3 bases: TGTGCCAGCAGCGCACCAAATCACACAGATACGCAGTATTTT.

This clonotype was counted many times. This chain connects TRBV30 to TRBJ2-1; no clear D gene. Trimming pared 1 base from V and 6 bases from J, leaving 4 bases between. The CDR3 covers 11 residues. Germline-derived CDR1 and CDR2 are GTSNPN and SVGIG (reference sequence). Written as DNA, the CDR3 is TGTGCCTGGAGTGACTTCAATGAGCAGTTCTTC. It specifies CAWSDFNEQFF.

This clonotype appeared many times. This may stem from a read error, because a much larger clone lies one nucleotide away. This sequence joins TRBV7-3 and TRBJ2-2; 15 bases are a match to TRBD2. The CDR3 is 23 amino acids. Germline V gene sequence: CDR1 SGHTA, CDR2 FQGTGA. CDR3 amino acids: CASSLTDRLPGLAGGMNTEELFF. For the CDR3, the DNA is TGTGCCAGCAGCTTAACGGACAGGCTGCCGGGACTAGCGGGAGGCATGAACACCGAGGAGCTGTTTTTT.

The CDR3: CAWSRPVTDTQYF. The CDR3 DNA follows: TGTGCCTGGAGTCGACCAGTCACAGATACGCAGTATTTT. This rearrangement joins TRBV30 to TRBJ2-3; D remains unclear. Trimming took off 2 bases at V and 2 bases at J, with 8 bases between the two ends. The CDR3 sequence is 13 residues long. Germline V gene lookup returns CDR1 GTSNPN and CDR2 SVGIG (reference sequence).

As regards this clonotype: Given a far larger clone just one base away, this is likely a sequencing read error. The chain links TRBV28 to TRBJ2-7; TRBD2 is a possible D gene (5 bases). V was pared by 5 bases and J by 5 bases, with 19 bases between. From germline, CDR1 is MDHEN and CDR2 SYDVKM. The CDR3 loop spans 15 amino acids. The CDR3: CASSSGGWEGNEQYF. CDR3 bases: TGTGCCAGCAGTAGCGGTGGGTGGGAAGGGAACGAGCAGTACTTC.

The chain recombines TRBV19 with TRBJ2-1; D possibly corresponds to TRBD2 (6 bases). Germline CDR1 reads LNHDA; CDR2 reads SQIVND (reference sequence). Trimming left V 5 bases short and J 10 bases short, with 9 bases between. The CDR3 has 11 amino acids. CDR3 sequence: CASSGRGEQFF. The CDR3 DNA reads TGTGCCAGTAGTGGGCGGGGCGAGCAGTTCTTC. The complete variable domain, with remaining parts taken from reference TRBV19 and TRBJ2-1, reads DGGITQSPKYLFRKEGQNVTLSCEQNLNHDAMYWYRQDPGQGLRLIYYSQIVNDFQKGDIAEGYSVSREKKESFPLTVTSAQKNPTAFYLCASSGRGEQFFGPGTRLTVL.

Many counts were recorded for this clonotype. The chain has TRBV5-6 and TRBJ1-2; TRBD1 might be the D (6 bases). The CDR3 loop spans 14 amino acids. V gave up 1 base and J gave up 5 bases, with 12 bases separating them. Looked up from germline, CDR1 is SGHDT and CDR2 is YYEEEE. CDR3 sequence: CASSLLDRSYGYTF. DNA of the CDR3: TGTGCCAGCAGCTTGCTCGACAGGTCATATGGCTACACCTTC.

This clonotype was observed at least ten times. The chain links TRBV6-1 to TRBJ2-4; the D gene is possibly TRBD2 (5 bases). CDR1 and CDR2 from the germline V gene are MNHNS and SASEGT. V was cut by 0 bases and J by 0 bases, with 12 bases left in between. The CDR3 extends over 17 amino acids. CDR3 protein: CASSEARAALAKNIQYF. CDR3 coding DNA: TGTGCCAGCAGTGAAGCGCGGGCAGCACTAGCCAAAAACATTCAGTACTTC.

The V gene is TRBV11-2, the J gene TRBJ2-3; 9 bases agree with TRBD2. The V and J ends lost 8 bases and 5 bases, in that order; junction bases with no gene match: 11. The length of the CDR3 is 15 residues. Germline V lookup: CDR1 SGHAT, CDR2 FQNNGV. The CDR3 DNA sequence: TGTGCCAGCCGACTAGCGGAGGGGAGGGAAGATACGCAGTATTTT. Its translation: CASRLAEGREDTQYF.

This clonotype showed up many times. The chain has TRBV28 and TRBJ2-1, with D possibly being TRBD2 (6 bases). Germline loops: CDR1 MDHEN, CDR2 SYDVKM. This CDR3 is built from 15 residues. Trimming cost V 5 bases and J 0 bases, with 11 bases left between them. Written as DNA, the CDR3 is TGTGCCAGCAGTGTAGTCGGGAGCTCCTACAATGAGCAGTTCTTC. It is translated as CASSVVGSSYNEQFF.

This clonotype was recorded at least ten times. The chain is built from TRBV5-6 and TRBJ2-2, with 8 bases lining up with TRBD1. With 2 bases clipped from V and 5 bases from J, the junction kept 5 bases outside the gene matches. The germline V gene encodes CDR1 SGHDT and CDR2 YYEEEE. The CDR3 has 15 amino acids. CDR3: CASSFAGGSTGELFF. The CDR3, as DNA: TGTGCCAGCAGCTTCGCAGGGGGCTCGACCGGGGAGCTGTTTTTT. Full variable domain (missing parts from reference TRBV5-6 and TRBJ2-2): DAGVTQSPTHLIKTRGQQVTLRCSPKSGHDTVSWYQQALGQGPQFIFQYYEEEERQRGNFPDRFSGHQFPNYSSELNVNALLLGDSALYLCASSFAGGSTGELFFGEGSRLTVL.

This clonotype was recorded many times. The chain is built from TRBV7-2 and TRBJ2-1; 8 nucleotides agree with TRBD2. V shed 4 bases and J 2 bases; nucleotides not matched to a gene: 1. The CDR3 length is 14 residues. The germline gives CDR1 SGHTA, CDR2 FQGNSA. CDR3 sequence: CASSSGGPYNEQFF. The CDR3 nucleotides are TGTGCCAGCAGCTCGGGGGGGCCCTACAATGAGCAGTTCTTC.

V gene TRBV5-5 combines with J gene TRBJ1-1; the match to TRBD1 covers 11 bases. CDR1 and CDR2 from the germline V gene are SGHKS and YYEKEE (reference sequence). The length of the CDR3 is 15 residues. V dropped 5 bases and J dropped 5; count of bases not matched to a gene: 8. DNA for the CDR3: TGTGCCAGCAGGATGGACAGGGGGCGAGGTACTGAAGCTTTCTTT. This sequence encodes CASRMDRGRGTEAFF.